The entry that follows covers one TCR beta chain sequence. Its antigen remains undetermined. A roughly 2.5 ml peripheral blood sample was drawn into PAXgene tubes per donor and stored at -80°C. Total RNA was isolated from whole blood with the PAXgene blood miRNA kit on an automated QIAcube, without T cell sorting. Peripheral blood from monozygotic twin pairs who were concordant or discordant for inflammatory bowel disease underwent deep TCRalpha and TCRbeta repertoire profiling using unique molecular barcoding. Smoking habits were recorded for all twin pairs, with individuals classified as current, former or never smokers. The data were obtained in a study of monozygotic twins with inflammatory bowel disease (dated by TCRdb to the late 2010s). In the study overall: The complete study included about 28 monozygotic twin pairs: 19 IBD-discordant Danish pairs and nine German pairs, of which four were IBD-concordant and five were IBD-discordant. Disease-associated traits were sought mainly through comparisons between IBD patients and their genetically identical healthy co-twins within discordant pairs. Each individual had, on average, about 151 000 unique TCRalpha sequences and 181 000 unique TCRbeta sequences available for analysis.

What the research found in general, with its limitations: No single strong signal or clonotype linked to IBD turned up in the results, so the idea that one exists was not supported. Distinction between different T cell subtypes could not be achieved in the analysis. Repertoire similarity did not differ between concordant and discordant twins, possibly due to limited statistical power. IBD patients had lower TCRbeta repertoire diversity, measured by the inverse Simpson index, than their healthy co-twins. IBD patients shared fewer clonotypes with other individuals than healthy twins did, most markedly in patients showing signs of disease activity. Differing immunosuppressive treatments among patients may have added background noise and inter-individual variability to the repertoires.

The library was built by means of 5' RACE. For each TCR library, roughly 3,600 ng of total RNA was used. For each sample, cDNA synthesis was carried out in eight separate reactions using SMARTScribe reverse transcriptase. During cDNA synthesis, template switching was used to introduce unique molecular identifiers that contained a 6-nucleotide sample barcode. TCRalpha and TCRbeta cDNA was amplified by two nested PCRs of approximately 17 and 9 cycles, with bead purification after each PCR. Before amplification, the cDNA was both treated with uracil DNA-glycosylase and purified with the QIAquick PCR purification kit. The second PCR added Illumina TruSeq-compatible adapters along with sample-specific barcodes. Library quality and concentration were assessed using TapeStation and Qubit, and 5 to 6 ng of each library was pooled. Sequencing of the pooled libraries was done on an Illumina HiSeq2500 single-index Rapid Run using custom sequencing primers and 2 x 100 bp reads. The original methods were these. MiGEC version 1.2.6 was used for UMI-based consensus assembly, which corrected PCR and sequencing errors. MiXCR version 2.1.1 was used for V(D)J alignment, clonotype assembly and CDR3 extraction. To normalise gene usage, clonotype sharing and MAIT/NKT TCR abundance, the analysis used the top 1000, 10 000 and 20 000 clonotypes per sample. After downsampling to 27 000 UMIs, diversity was calculated as the inverse Simpson index using the vegan R package. Statistical testing used paired Mann-Whitney U tests on the discordant twin pairs and applied Benjamini-Hochberg correction for multiple testing. Each CDR3 protein sequence appears as one entry after TCRdb reprocessed the reads, and no DNA is included. These V and J calls originate from TCRdb's pipeline instead of the authors' own analysis. The sample's records list some 440,000 distinct CDR3 sequences. 2% to 3% of the sample is in the top ten clones.

The CDR3 runs 17 residues from the cysteine to the phenylalanine. No DNA is recorded. The germline V gene (reference sequence) yields SEHNR for CDR1 and FQNEAQ for CDR2. The sample consisted of blood. This clonotype originated in a human donor with ulcerative colitis or Crohn's disease, or a healthy co-twin of an affected twin (not recorded which). Recombination joined TRBV7-9 with TRBJ1-5. The CDR3 corresponds to CASSLEWTADSNQPQHF.